A selection of T cell receptor beta chains follows, all from one sample in a study of blood T cell repertoires in COVID-19. Sequencing was performed with immunoSEQ multiplex PCR; in TCRdb, only in-frame clones are kept and a portion is missing. Found here are more than 40,000 clones, 70% to 90% of them singletons; the top ten hold 4.3%. Sequencing used peripheral blood. These receptors were obtained from a man between 60 and 75 years old with acute or convalescent COVID-19. Each CDR3 is given with its conserved first and last residue. The D gene is left open where the match is weak. Rows give clone size only sometimes, using once, few, many, or a class for an expanded clone.

D gene	clone size	V gene	J gene	CDR3 protein	CDR3 DNA
TRBD1	few	TRBV7-9	TRBJ1-1	CASSPVDRVSEAFF	TGTGCCAGCAGCCCGGTGGACAGGGTATCGGAAGCTTTCTTT
TRBD1	.	TRBV6-5	TRBJ2-7	CASSYSVGTAYEQYF	TGTGCCAGCAGTTACTCGGTGGGGACAGCCTACGAGCAGTACTTC
TRBD2	.	TRBV7-2	TRBJ2-7	CASSLFSVGGAHEQYF	TGTGCCAGCAGCTTGTTCTCCGTGGGAGGGGCCCACGAGCAGTACTTC
.	.	TRBV21-1	TRBJ2-7	CASSSSGGSYEQYF	TGTGCCAGCAGCTCTAGCGGGGGCTCCTACGAGCAGTACTTC
.	.	TRBV27	TRBJ1-5	CASSFTGSNQPQHF	TGTGCCAGCAGTTTCACAGGTAGCAATCAGCCCCAGCATTTT
.	.	TRBV10-3	TRBJ1-5	CAISEGTGNQPQHF	TGTGCCATCAGTGAAGGAACAGGTAATCAGCCCCAGCATTTT
TRBD2	.	TRBV9	TRBJ2-1	CASSVVGGTSVGNEQFF	TGTGCCAGCAGCGTAGTAGGTGGGACTAGCGTGGGGAATGAGCAGTTCTTC
TRBD1	.	TRBV6-6	TRBJ2-3	CASNQGQGTTDTQYF	TGTGCCAGCAATCAAGGACAGGGTACGACAGATACGCAGTATTTT
TRBD2	once	TRBV18	TRBJ2-1	CASSPQTVASGLNEQFF	TGTGCCAGCTCACCTCAGACCGTGGCTAGCGGGTTGAATGAGCAGTTCTTC
TRBD1	.	TRBV19	TRBJ2-7	CASSNLQGYEQYF	TGTGCCAGTAGTAACTTACAGGGGTACGAGCAGTACTTC
.	.	TRBV28	TRBJ1-3	CASSPPVGGGNTIYF	TGTGCCAGCAGTCCTCCCGTTGGAGGAGGAAACACCATATATTTT
TRBD1	.	TRBV6-1	TRBJ1-6	CASSEQGQANSPLHF	TGTGCCAGCAGTGAACAGGGACAGGCTAATTCACCCCTCCACTTT
TRBD1	.	TRBV24-1	TRBJ2-3	CATSDAGTGRADTQYF	TGTGCCACCAGTGACGCCGGGACAGGGAGGGCAGATACGCAGTATTTT
.	few	TRBV3-1/TRBV3-2	TRBJ2-1	CASSLQGDEQFF	TGTGCCAGCAGCCTTCAGGGCGATGAGCAGTTCTTC
.	few	TRBV19	TRBJ2-7	CASSKSPQSVGVHYEQYF	TGTGCCAGTAGTAAGAGCCCCCAATCGGTCGGGGTTCATTACGAGCAGTACTTC
TRBD1	.	TRBV10-3	TRBJ1-2	CAISGTGQNGYTF	TGTGCCATCAGTGGGACAGGGCAAAATGGCTACACCTTC
.	once	TRBV6-2/TRBV6-3	TRBJ1-1	CASSYSRVLETEAFF	TGTGCCAGCAGTTACTCGAGGGTTTTGGAGACTGAAGCTTTCTTT
.	.	TRBV20-1	TRBJ2-6	CSASLAGNSGANVLTF	TGCAGTGCTAGTTTGGCAGGCAACTCTGGGGCCAACGTCCTGACTTTC
.	.	TRBV4-3	TRBJ2-1	CASSQDKSAGSYNEQFF	TGCGCCAGCAGCCAAGATAAGTCCGCGGGATCTTACAATGAGCAGTTCTTC
.	.	TRBV5-5	TRBJ1-1	CASSLGGLNTEAFF	TGTGCCAGCAGCTTAGGGGGATTGAACACTGAAGCTTTCTTT
.	.	TRBV5-6	TRBJ1-5	CASSLRQLNQPQHF	TGTGCCAGCAGCTTGAGACAACTCAATCAGCCCCAGCATTTT
TRBD2	.	TRBV14	TRBJ2-7	CASSHSRRGGPYEQYF	TGTGCCAGCAGCCATAGTCGGCGGGGGGGCCCCTACGAGCAGTACTTC
.	few	TRBV3-1/TRBV3-2	TRBJ1-5	CASSQEGGLGTQHF	TGTGCCAGCAGCCAAGAAGGAGGACTGGGGACCCAGCATTTT
.	.	TRBV6-2/TRBV6-3	TRBJ2-2	CASSYSGGTGELFF	TGTGCCAGCAGTTACTCAGGGGGAACCGGGGAGCTGTTTTTT
TRBD1	.	TRBV24-1	TRBJ2-5	CATSDITGAQETQYF	TGTGCCACCAGTGATATTACAGGGGCCCAAGAGACCCAGTACTTC
.	once	TRBV9	TRBJ1-5	CASSVAPFGPQHF	TGTGCCAGCAGCGTAGCTCCGTTCGGGCCCCAGCATTTT
.	once	TRBV19	TRBJ2-2	CASSPLAGTGELFF	TGTGCCAGTAGTCCGCTAGCCGGCACCGGGGAGCTGTTTTTT
TRBD2	.	TRBV9	TRBJ2-7	CASSRGGQDEQYF	TGTGCCAGCAGCCGGGGGGGCCAGGACGAGCAGTACTTC
.	.	TRBV7-9	TRBJ1-5	CASSGGQQPQHF	TGTGCCAGCAGCGGCGGACAGCAGCCCCAGCATTTT
.	.	TRBV24-1	TRBJ2-3	CATRGPSTDTQYF	TGTGCCACCAGGGGCCCTAGCACAGATACGCAGTATTTT
.	few	TRBV9	TRBJ2-3	CASSSERELGRDTQYF	TGTGCCAGCAGCTCCGAGAGGGAACTAGGGAGAGATACGCAGTATTTT
TRBD2	.	TRBV5-6	TRBJ2-3	CASSLRASGADTQYF	TGTGCCAGCAGCTTGCGGGCTAGCGGGGCAGATACGCAGTATTTT
TRBD1	once	TRBV5-1	TRBJ1-5	CASRVGTDNQPQHF	TGCGCCAGCAGAGTTGGGACAGACAATCAGCCCCAGCATTTT
TRBD1	.	TRBV5-4	TRBJ2-7	CASTQDAGQGVHEQYF	TGTGCCAGCACCCAGGATGCGGGACAGGGTGTCCACGAGCAGTACTTC
TRBD2	.	TRBV7-2	TRBJ2-7	CASSLPGLAGGQHEQYF	TGTGCCAGCAGCCTCCCGGGACTAGCGGGGGGGCAGCACGAGCAGTACTTC
.	.	TRBV2	TRBJ2-1	CASKEGVNNEQFF	TGTGCCAGCAAAGAGGGGGTTAACAATGAGCAGTTCTTC
.	.	TRBV7-9	TRBJ2-1	CASSPVAGGYNEQFF	TGTGCCAGCAGCCCCGTAGCCGGGGGCTACAATGAGCAGTTCTTC
.	.	TRBV6-5	TRBJ2-3	CASSREGTDTQYF	TGTGCCAGCAGTCGAGAAGGCACAGATACGCAGTATTTT
.	.	TRBV5-1	TRBJ2-5	CASSFQGGETQYF	TGCGCCAGCAGCTTCCAGGGTGGGGAGACCCAGTACTTC
TRBD1	.	TRBV27	TRBJ2-2	CASNRQGGTGELFF	TGTGCCAGCAACAGACAGGGCGGCACCGGGGAGCTGTTTTTT
.	.	TRBV6-1	TRBJ2-7	CASSEVADEQYF	TGTGCCAGCAGTGAGGTGGCGGACGAGCAGTACTTC
.	once	TRBV7-8	TRBJ2-1	CASANRAYNEQFF	TGTGCCAGCGCTAACAGGGCCTACAATGAGCAGTTCTTC
TRBD2	.	TRBV15	TRBJ2-1	CATSRVSGGAGTYNEQFF	TGTGCCACCAGCAGAGTTAGCGGGGGGGCCGGGACCTACAATGAGCAGTTCTTC
.	.	TRBV5-8	TRBJ2-1	CASRPGSYVPNEQFF	TGTGCCAGCAGACCCGGGAGCTACGTGCCCAATGAGCAGTTCTTC
.	.	TRBV14	TRBJ1-1	CASSQDFYREGTEAFF	TGTGCCAGCAGCCAAGATTTCTACAGGGAGGGCACTGAAGCTTTCTTT
.	.	TRBV27	TRBJ1-6	CASSSRSGGGTRNSPLHF	TGTGCCAGCAGTTCCAGGTCTGGGGGAGGTACAAGGAATTCACCCCTCCACTTT
.	.	TRBV6-5	TRBJ1-2	CASSYAGGRNYGYTF	TGTGCCAGCAGTTACGCGGGCGGGAGGAACTATGGCTACACCTTC
TRBD1	.	TRBV30	TRBJ1-3	CAWVDRGLGNTIYF	TGTGCCTGGGTTGACAGGGGGCTTGGAAACACCATATATTTT
TRBD1	.	TRBV11-2	TRBJ1-2	CASSSTDRANYGYTF	TGTGCCAGCAGCTCGACGGACAGGGCTAACTATGGCTACACCTTC
.	.	TRBV5-8	TRBJ2-7	CASSFGTLSSYEQYF	TGTGCCAGCAGCTTTGGGACACTGAGCTCCTACGAGCAGTACTTC
.	.	TRBV18	TRBJ2-2	CASSPGQGPGELFF	TGTGCCAGCTCACCAGGCCAGGGCCCCGGGGAGCTGTTTTTT
.	.	TRBV4-2	TRBJ2-1	CASSQGTVSNEQFF	TGTGCCAGCAGCCAAGGGACAGTAAGCAATGAGCAGTTCTTC
TRBD2	few	TRBV29-1	TRBJ2-7	CSARTSGVLYEQYF	TGCAGCGCTCGGACTAGCGGGGTTCTCTACGAGCAGTACTTC